Presented here are 20 T cell receptor beta chains from one specimen sequenced in a study of beta chain features in type 1 diabetes. Investigators reverse transcribed all isolated RNA, so they sequenced expressed TCRB transcripts. Data came from immunoSEQ multiplex PCR; TCRdb stores just in-frame clones and leaves some out. The sample contains 250,000 to 300,000 clones, 7% to 9% of which appear only once. The sample consisted of central memory CD4+ T cells from blood. The origin of the receptors is a young woman in good health.

This clone was found a few times. The CDR3 DNA reads TGTGCCAGCAGGGCCTGGGGCACTGAAGCTTTCTTT. Translated, it gives CASRAWGTEAFF. V gene TRBV27 combines with J gene TRBJ1-1; D remains unclear. Trimming shortened V by 6 bases and J by 4 bases, and 9 bases separated the two germline ends. From germline, CDR1 is MNHEY and CDR2 SMNVEV (reference sequence). The CDR3 consists of 12 residues.

There are a few counts of this clone. The CDR3 nucleotides are TGCAGCGTCTCAATGGGATCAGAGACCCAGTACTTC. Translated, it gives CSVSMGSETQYF. The rearrangement links TRBV29-1 to TRBJ2-5; no definite D call. CDR3 size: 12 residues. Trimming left V 6 bases short and J 4 bases short, with 12 bases between. Germline assignment: CDR1 SQVTM and CDR2 ANQGSEA.

The genes are TRBV5-6 and TRBJ1-6; no definite D call. V lost 0 bases and J 3 bases, leaving 10 bases between the germline ends. Per germline, CDR1 SGHDT and CDR2 YYEEEE. This CDR3 has 16 residues. CDR3 nucleotides: TGTGCCAGCAGCTTGGGCCCCGGAAACTATAATTCACCCCTCCACTTT. It is translated as CASSLGPGNYNSPLHF. Filled out from reference TRBV5-6 and TRBJ1-6, the complete variable domain reads DAGVTQSPTHLIKTRGQQVTLRCSPKSGHDTVSWYQQALGQGPQFIFQYYEEEERQRGNFPDRFSGHQFPNYSSELNVNALLLGDSALYLCASSLGPGNYNSPLHFGNGTRLTVT.

This chain links TRBV28 with TRBJ1-5, with no clear D. Trimming removed 3 bases at V and 3 bases at J, with 9 bases between. In germline, CDR1 is MDHEN, CDR2 SYDVKM. This CDR3 has 14 residues. In DNA form, the CDR3 reads TGTGCCAGCAGTTTGCCACAAGTCAATCAGCCCCAGCATTTT. It specifies CASSLPQVNQPQHF. The variable domain in full, completed from reference TRBV28 and TRBJ1-5, reads DVKVTQSSRYLVKRTGEKVFLECVQDMDHENMFWYRQDPGLGLRLIYFSYDVKMKEKGDIPEGYSVSREKKERFSLILESASTNQTSMYLCASSLPQVNQPQHFGDGTRLSIL.

CDR3 loop: CAISGTGEVGPQHF. The CDR3 DNA sequence: TGTGCCATCAGCGGGACAGGGGAGGTAGGGCCCCAGCATTTT. The chain joins TRBV10-3 to TRBJ1-5; 10 positions agree with TRBD1. CDR1 and CDR2 from the germline V gene are ENHRY and SYGVKD. V trimming: 6 bases; J trimming: 9 bases; junction bases outside the gene matches: 8. The CDR3 runs 14 residues.

J is TRBJ1-3 and V is TRBV5-1; D gene unclear. Trimming removed 4 bases at V and 0 bases at J, with 8 bases between. The V gene's germline CDR1 is SGHRS and CDR2 YFSETQ. The CDR3 consists of 14 residues. In DNA, the CDR3 is TGCGCCAGCAGCACGGACCTCTCTGGAAACACCATATATTTT. Translation: CASSTDLSGNTIYF. The variable domain in full, completed from reference TRBV5-1 and TRBJ1-3, reads KAGVTQTPRYLIKTRGQQVTLSCSPISGHRSVSWYQQTPGQGLQFLFEYFSETQRNKGNFPGRFSGRQFSNSRSEMNVSTLELGDSALYLCASSTDLSGNTIYFGEGSWLTVV.

The chain joins TRBV29-1 to TRBJ1-2; possible D gene TRBD1, 5 bases. Trimming removed 5 bases at V and 3 bases at J, with 13 bases between. The CDR3 extends over 13 amino acids. CDR1 SQVTM and CDR2 ANQGSEA come from the germline V gene. As DNA, the CDR3 is TGCAGCGTTTCCGTCCTAGGGGACTATGGCTACACCTTC. Translated, it gives CSVSVLGDYGYTF.

Many counts were recorded for this clone. V usage is TRBV15 and J usage is TRBJ2-2; D not resolved. Trimming cost V 4 bases and J 6 bases, with 3 bases left between them. Germline V CDR1 and CDR2: LNHNV, YYDKDF (reference sequence). This CDR3 contains 11 residues. CDR3 region: CATSTAGELFF. The CDR3 DNA is TGTGCCACCAGCACCGCCGGGGAGCTGTTTTTT.

The genes are TRBV30 and TRBJ2-1, with D perhaps TRBD1 or TRBD2 (5 bases each). V was clipped by 2 bases and J by 3 bases, with 11 bases between them. This CDR3 is built from 14 residues. Germline V gives CDR1 GTSNPN, CDR2 SVGIG (reference sequence). The CDR3 region has the DNA TGTGCCTGGAGTCAGGGACGGTACTACAATGAGCAGTTCTTC. Protein sequence: CAWSQGRYYNEQFF. Filled out from reference TRBV30 and TRBJ2-1, the complete variable domain reads SQTIHQWPATLVQPVGSPLSLECTVEGTSNPNLYWYRQAAGRGLQLLFYSVGIGQISSEVPQNLSASRPQDRQFILSSKKLLLSDSGFYLCAWSQGRYYNEQFFGPGTRLTVL.

This clone has a count of ten or more. This sequence joins TRBV7-9 and TRBJ2-7; D is uncertain. Trimming stripped 5 bases from V and 6 bases from J, with 8 bases between. Germline CDR1 and CDR2: SEHNR and FQNEAQ (reference sequence). The CDR3 has 11 residues. The CDR3 DNA follows: TGTGCCAGCAGCGTCTACTCCGAGCAGTACTTC. Translating it yields CASSVYSEQYF.

The genes are TRBV30 and TRBJ2-2; D gene ambiguous. Trimming removed 0 bases from V and 1 base from J, with 6 bases in between. The CDR3 has 14 residues. The V gene's germline CDR1 is GTSNPN and CDR2 SVGIG (reference sequence). CDR3 loop: CAWSVLLNTGELFF. The CDR3 DNA reads TGTGCCTGGAGTGTACTTCTGAACACCGGGGAGCTGTTTTTT.

The genes are TRBV7-9 and TRBJ2-3, with D possibly being TRBD2 (6 bases). V lost 2 bases and J lost 0, with 6 bases in between. Germline CDR1 SEHNR, CDR2 FQNEAQ (reference sequence). The length of the CDR3 is 14 residues. This CDR3 reads CASSLRGSTDTQYF. The CDR3 DNA reads as TGTGCCAGCAGCTTACGGGGGAGCACAGATACGCAGTATTTT.

In the case of this clone: A read error may explain this, as a much larger clone is one base away. The CDR3 nucleotides read TGTGCCAGCAGCCAAGCCCCACAGGGGACCTACGAGCAGTACGTC. It is translated as CASSQAPQGTYEQYV. The rearrangement links TRBV4-2 to TRBJ2-7; 7 positions match TRBD1. The V gene's germline CDR1 is LGHNA and CDR2 YNFKEQ. This CDR3 region has 15 residues. Trimming removed 1 base from V and 2 bases from J; junction bases left unmatched: 5.

The chain joins TRBV25-1 to TRBJ1-3; D gene unclear. Germline V gene sequence: CDR1 MGHDK, CDR2 SYGVNS. V shed 3 bases and J shed 7 bases, with 13 bases lying between them. The CDR3 covers 14 residues. The CDR3 DNA reads TGTGCCAGCAGTGACTGGAGGCGAACGAACACCATATATTTT. The encoded protein is CASSDWRRTNTIYF. Combining the CDR3 with reference TRBV25-1 and TRBJ1-3 gives the whole variable domain EADIYQTPRYLVIGTGKKITLECSQTMGHDKMYWYQQDPGMELHLIHYSYGVNSTEKGDLSSESTVSRIRTEHFPLTLESARPSHTSQYLCASSDWRRTNTIYFGEGSWLTVV.

The gene calls are TRBV20-1 and TRBJ2-3; no definite D call. V shed 4 bases and J shed 7 bases, with 9 bases lying between them. This CDR3 has 11 amino acids. The V gene's germline CDR1 is DFQATT and CDR2 SNEGSKA (reference sequence). CDR3 DNA: TGCAGTGCTAAGTCCGCTTATACGCAGTATTTT. Protein sequence: CSAKSAYTQYF.

This clone has more than one count but fewer than ten. V and J are TRBV5-1 and TRBJ2-3, with 7 nucleotides matching TRBD1. The junction had 6 bases not matched to a gene; V was cut back by 5 bases and J by 0 bases. The germline CDR1 and CDR2 sequences are SGHRS and YFSETQ. This CDR3 is 15 amino acids long. The CDR3 protein is CASSGGQTSTDTQYF. CDR3 DNA: TGCGCCAGCAGTGGGGGACAGACCAGCACAGATACGCAGTATTTT.

The V call is TRBV27, the J call TRBJ1-2; D not resolved. Per germline, CDR1 MNHEY and CDR2 SMNVEV (reference sequence). V was clipped by 2 bases and J by 3 bases, with 7 bases between them. The CDR3 runs 13 residues. CDR3 amino acids: CASSLRHDYGYTF. The CDR3 nucleotides are TGTGCCAGCAGTTTACGACACGACTATGGCTACACCTTC.

This clone was seen only a few times. The chain couples TRBV18 to TRBJ2-1; 11 positions agree with TRBD2. The germline V gene encodes CDR1 KGHSH and CDR2 LQKENI. This CDR3 spans 14 amino acids. J gave up 7 bases and V 6 bases, and 5 bases lay outside the gene matches. CDR3 DNA sequence: TGTGCCAGCTCCCCCGGGACTAGCGGAAATGAGCAGTTCTTC. Translation: CASSPGTSGNEQFF. Filled out from reference TRBV18 and TRBJ2-1, the complete variable domain reads NAGVMQNPRHLVRRRGQEARLRCSPMKGHSHVYWYRQLPEEGLKFMVYLQKENIIDESGMPKERFSAEFPKEGPSILRIQQVVRGDSAAYFCASSPGTSGNEQFFGPGTRLTVL.

This clone showed up just a few times. J is TRBJ2-6 and V is TRBV6-5; unclear D gene. Germline CDR1 and CDR2: MNHEY and SVGAGI. The CDR3 runs to 16 residues. Trimming took off 0 bases at V and 1 base at J, with 7 bases between the two ends. The CDR3 bases are TGTGCCAGCAGTTACTCGCCAGCTTCTGGGGCCAACGTCCTGACTTTC. As protein: CASSYSPASGANVLTF.

The chain joins TRBV2 to TRBJ2-5; no firm D call. The germline CDR1 and CDR2 sequences are SNHLY and FYNNEI. With 3 bases removed from V and 2 bases from J, the gap between germline ends came to 7 bases. The CDR3 has 13 residues. The CDR3 bases are TGTGCCAGCAGTGAGCGGCTACAAGAGACCCAGTACTTC. Translated: CASSERLQETQYF. The full variable domain, rest sourced from reference TRBV2 and TRBJ2-5, is EPEVTQTPSHQVTQMGQEVILRCVPISNHLYFYWYRQILGQKVEFLVSFYNNEISEKSEIFDDQFSVERPDGSNFTLKIRSTKLEDSAMYFCASSERLQETQYFGPGTRLLVL.